This T cell receptor (beta chain) was identified in a study of cytomegalovirus exposure and HLA in healthy donors. On this clone: No antigen is known for it.

Notes on the study in general: Cytomegalovirus status was reportedly diagnosed by the classifier with high sensitivity and specificity. As a later analysis showed, a missense DCLRE1C variant was linked to trimming of TCR beta V- and J-genes. Sequencing likely produced, as an artifact, a cluster of highly shared sequence variants.

CDR1 and CDR2 from the germline V gene are SGHNT and YENEEA. The CDR3 contains 15 residues. V lost 5 bases and J lost 6; bases outside the gene matches: 8. The primer mix had 60 Vbeta and 13 Jbeta primers. Some clones are missing from TCRdb's copy, which holds only in-frame ones; the method was immunoSEQ multiplex PCR. The table includes 180,000 or so clones, 82% detected once. The rearrangement links TRBV11-3 to TRBJ2-1; 9 nucleotides agree with TRBD2. Sequencing was done on a sample of PBMCs. This sequence originates from a man aged 35 to 55 in good health and CMV-seronegative. The CDR3: CASSVLAGTPNEQFF. The CDR3 DNA follows: TGTGCCAGCAGCGTACTAGCGGGTACCCCCAATGAGCAGTTCTTC.